This TCR beta chain was sequenced for a study of Ad26.COV2.S vaccination and SARS-CoV-2 variants. Study-level background: Within the COV1001 Ad26.COV2.S trial arm, the donor was enrolled.

Turning to this clone: Its antigen is not known.

Profiling relied on immunoSEQ multiplex PCR, and the TCRdb table lists in-frame clones only, not all of them. This sample has fewer than 400,000 clones; around four fifths occur once, and the top ten carry around 2.2%. This CDR3 has 14 amino acids. With V trimmed by 11 bases and J by 4 bases, 10 bases remained unmatched. The germline gives CDR1 LNHNV, CDR2 YYDKDF (reference sequence). Regarding the study as a whole: Placebo recipients and vaccine recipients were similar in non-spike TCR breadth.

Treatment described: roughly 18 received Ad26.COV2.S at low or high dose, single or two shots; about five received placebo; per-sample allocation not given. Day 63 after the first vaccine or placebo injection was the time point for sampling. The clonotype comes from a person between 18 and 60 years old who received the Ad26.COV2.S COVID-19 vaccine or a placebo. The sample was peripheral blood, taken in a trial of Ad26.COV2.S vaccine versus placebo. This chain uses TRBV15 with TRBJ2-1; 8 bases are a match to TRBD2. The CDR3 bases are TGTGCCGCCCGCCCGGGGGGGCTTTACAATGAGCAGTTCTTC. This translates into CAARPGGLYNEQFF. The whole variable domain, filled in from reference TRBV15 and TRBJ2-1, reads DAMVIQNPRYQVTQFGKPVTLSCSQTLNHNVMYWYQQKSSQAPKLLFHYYDKDFNNEADTPDNFQSRRPNTSFCFLDIRSPGLGDTAMYLCAARPGGLYNEQFFGPGTRLTVL.